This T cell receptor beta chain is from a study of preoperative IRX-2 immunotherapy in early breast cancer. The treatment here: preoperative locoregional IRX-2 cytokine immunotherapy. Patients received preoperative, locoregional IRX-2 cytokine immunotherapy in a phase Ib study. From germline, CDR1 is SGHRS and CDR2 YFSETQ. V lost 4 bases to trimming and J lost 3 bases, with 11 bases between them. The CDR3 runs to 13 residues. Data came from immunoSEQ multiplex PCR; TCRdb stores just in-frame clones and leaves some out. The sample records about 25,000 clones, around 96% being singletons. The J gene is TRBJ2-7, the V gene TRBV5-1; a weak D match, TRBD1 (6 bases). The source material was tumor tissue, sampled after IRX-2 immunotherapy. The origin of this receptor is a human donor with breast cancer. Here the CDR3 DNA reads TGCGCCAGCAGCCGCGGACAGTACTACGAGCAGTACTTC. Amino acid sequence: CASSRGQYYEQYF.